This TCR beta chain was captured by sequencing in a study of cytomegalovirus exposure and HLA in healthy donors. Study results and limitations: Despite most TCR sequences being rare, some public TCRs occurred in many donors. Reports indicate that TCR beta sequences accurately predicted the HLA-A and HLA-B alleles of most subjects.

Vbeta (60) and Jbeta (13) primers were used in the PCR. Generated by immunoSEQ multiplex PCR, the TCRdb table keeps only in-frame clones and is missing some. The sample contains about 170,000 clones, under 80% of which appear only once. Trimming at V came to 3 bases and at J to 8 bases, leaving 6 bases not matched to a gene. Germline V gene lookup returns CDR1 SGHNT and CDR2 YYREEE (reference sequence). The length of the CDR3 is 16 residues. In regard to this clone: The antigen is undetermined.

The rearrangement uses TRBV5-4 and TRBJ2-1, with TRBD2 identical over 15 bases. The receptor was derived from a man aged 35 to 55 in good health and CMV-seronegative. The source material was PBMCs. The CDR3 protein is CASSSAGTSGRYEQFF. Written as DNA, the CDR3 is TGTGCCAGCAGCTCCGCCGGGACTAGCGGGAGGTATGAGCAGTTCTTC.